The following is a TCR beta chain sequence with its context. The target antigen is unknown. The record originates from a study of CD8+CD57+ T cells in acquired aplastic anemia. Study at large: On average, sorted CD4+ and CD8+ cells gave roughly 3 ug of DNA. Regarding the study as a whole: Between patients and controls, 25 to 35 CD8+ CDR3 sequences were found in common.

Genomic DNA served as template for TCR beta VDJ and CDR3 profiling. From the reads, TCRdb called clonotypes with MiXCR, one entry per CDR3 protein. The top ten hold 40% to 55% of the sample, which has 200,000 to 300,000 distinct CDR3 sequences, around 82% seen once. Patients picked for sequencing had shown CD8+CD57+ cell expansion detected by flow cytometry. Looked up from germline, CDR1 is SGHVS and CDR2 is FNYEAQ. The germline V and J ends were trimmed by 4 bases and 7 bases, with 16 bases remaining between them. The length of the CDR3 is 14 residues. Sequenced: sorted CD4+, CD8+, or CD8+CD57+ T cells (not recorded which) from PBMCs. This receptor was obtained from a human donor with aplastic anemia. J is TRBJ1-1 and V is TRBV7-6, with a possible D match to TRBD1 (6 bases). CDR3 sequence: CASSSTAQGIEAFF. Written as DNA, the CDR3 is TGTGCCAGCAGCTCAACCGCGCAGGGGATTGAAGCTTTCTTT.